This T cell receptor (beta chain) was recovered during a study of blood T cell repertoires in COVID-19. Study-level information: Sites across the United States, Italy and Spain contributed samples from acute and convalescent COVID-19. Sources were T cells, B-cell-depleted T cells, or PBMCs; the material itself was cDNA or gDNA.

Authors' methods: Counts of nucleated cells, estimated from reference gene primer amplification, were obtained. The data were produced by immunoSEQ multiplex PCR, yet TCRdb's version contains in-frame clones alone and is incomplete. The DNA was the basis for D and trimming; V, J and clone size are from that table. The sample lists 200,000 to 250,000 clones, approximately 86% seen once, with approximately 4% in the top ten. Sequencing was done on a sample of peripheral blood. The clonotype originates from a woman older than 75 with acute or convalescent COVID-19.

The CDR3 is CASSRDPGTNNREQYF. CDR3 nucleotides: TGTGCCAGCAGTCGGGATCCCGGGACTAACAATCGCGAGCAGTACTTC. This chain connects TRBV9 to TRBJ2-7, with 7 bases lining up with TRBD2. Unmatched junction bases numbered 17, after V lost 5 bases and J lost 6 bases. Looked up from germline, CDR1 is SGDLS and CDR2 is YYNGEE. The CDR3 extends over 16 amino acids.